One sample yielded the 19 T cell receptor beta chains listed below, sequenced in a study of cytomegalovirus exposure and HLA in healthy donors. The PCR had 60 Vbeta and 13 Jbeta primers. Repertoires were generated with immunoSEQ multiplex PCR, while TCRdb's copy carries only in-frame clones and drops some. The sample has 75,000 to 95,000 clones, about three quarters seen once; the top ten hold around 4.3%. Material for sequencing was PBMCs. These TCRs come from a woman aged 35 to 49 in good health and CMV-seropositive.

The chain uses TRBV9 and TRBJ2-7; tentatively, D is TRBD1 (5 bases). Germline V CDR1 and CDR2: SGDLS, YYNGEE. V gave up 0 bases and J gave up 4 bases, with 11 bases separating them. CDR3 length equals 14 residues. Here the CDR3 reads CASSVDLSGYEQYF. The CDR3 nucleotides are TGTGCCAGCAGCGTAGACCTATCAGGGTACGAGCAGTACTTC.

The rearrangement joins TRBV28 to TRBJ1-1, with unresolved D. The CDR3 sequence is 12 residues long. CDR1 MDHEN and CDR2 SYDVKM come from the germline V gene. Trimming left V 3 bases short and J 5 bases short, with 7 bases between. In DNA, the CDR3 is TGTGCCAGCAGTTTGAGGGCGACTGAAGCTTTCTTT. Protein: CASSLRATEAFF.

This rearrangement joins TRBV19 to TRBJ1-2; a possible D gene is TRBD1 (5 bases). CDR1 and CDR2 (germline): LNHDA, SQIVND (reference sequence). The germline V and J ends were trimmed by 8 bases and 0 bases, with 10 bases remaining between them. CDR3 size: 13 residues. This CDR3 is CASEPGTNYGYTF. DNA for the CDR3: TGTGCCAGTGAGCCAGGGACTAACTATGGCTACACCTTC.

The chain uses TRBV6-5 and TRBJ2-4; the D is unclear. V gave up 6 bases and J gave up 1 base, with 13 bases separating them. There are 15 residues in the CDR3. Germline V gene data show CDR1 as MNHEY and CDR2 as SVGAGI. The CDR3 DNA sequence: TGTGCCAGCAGAACCGACTCCGGGGCCAAAAACATTCAGTACTTC. This sequence encodes CASRTDSGAKNIQYF.

This clone appeared once. The rearrangement links TRBV9 to TRBJ2-1, with TRBD2 matching 11 bases. The germline V gene encodes CDR1 SGDLS and CDR2 YYNGEE. J was trimmed by 2 bases and V by 0 bases; bases with no gene match: 7. The CDR3 length is 18 residues. The CDR3 sequence is CASSVATGGLAAYNEQFF. CDR3 in DNA: TGTGCCAGCAGCGTAGCTACGGGGGGACTAGCGGCCTACAATGAGCAGTTCTTC.

V is TRBV2 and J is TRBJ2-1; a weak D match, TRBD2 (6 bases). V lost 7 bases, J lost 3 bases, and 13 bases lay in between. This CDR3 has 14 amino acids. Germline V gives CDR1 SNHLY, CDR2 FYNNEI. Written as DNA, the CDR3 is TGTGCCAGCACTTTCGGGGGAGGCTACAATGAGCAGTTCTTC. This translates into CASTFGGGYNEQFF.

The chain links TRBV2 to TRBJ2-7; 7 nucleotides match TRBD1. Germline V gives CDR1 SNHLY, CDR2 FYNNEI. Trimming removed 4 bases from V and 3 bases from J; junction bases left unmatched: 15. This CDR3 has 17 amino acids. DNA for the CDR3: TGTGCCAGCAGTGTCGCCCGGGACAGACCAAGTGGCTACGAGCAGTACTTC. Its translation: CASSVARDRPSGYEQYF.

This clone was observed many times. The chain links TRBV14 to TRBJ2-7; 7 bases are a match to TRBD2. This CDR3 comprises 14 residues. CDR1 is SGHDN, CDR2 FVKESK, per germline. V gave up 4 bases and J gave up 3 bases; unmatched junction bases: 6. The CDR3 DNA is TGTGCCAGCAGCCGGTTTGCGGGAGTCTACGAGCAGTACTTC. Translated, it gives CASSRFAGVYEQYF.

The chain is built from TRBV6-5 and TRBJ2-1, with TRBD1 matching 9 bases. CDR3 length equals 15 residues. The trim removed 7 bases at V and 8 bases at J, leaving 12 bases unmatched. Germline assignment: CDR1 MNHEY and CDR2 SVGAGI. The CDR3 DNA is TGTGCCAGCAAGCCACAGGGGGCGACGATGGATGAGCAGTTCTTC. This encodes CASKPQGATMDEQFF.

The chain employs TRBV29-1 and TRBJ2-1, with a possible D match to TRBD1 (7 bases). The V end was cut by 6 bases, the J end by 4 bases, with 19 bases between. This CDR3 comprises 15 residues. Germline V gene data show CDR1 as SQVTM and CDR2 as ANQGSEA. The CDR3 here is CSVGRQGGRYNEQFF. The DNA for the CDR3 is TGCAGCGTAGGGCGACAGGGAGGTCGGTACAATGAGCAGTTCTTC.

The chain combines TRBV6-5 with TRBJ2-1; 14 bases agree with TRBD2. CDR1 and CDR2 (germline): MNHEY, SVGAGI. CDR3 length: 14 residues. V was clipped by 6 bases and J by 9 bases; unmatched bases: 4. The CDR3 nucleotides are TGTGCCAGCAGCCGACTAGCGGGAGGGACTGAGCAGTTCTTC. Translating gives CASSRLAGGTEQFF.

J is TRBJ2-1 and V is TRBV5-1, with D possibly being TRBD2 (7 bases). CDR3 length equals 15 residues. Germline V gene data show CDR1 as SGHRS and CDR2 as YFSETQ. Between the trimmed V and J ends, which lost 1 base and 8 bases, there was a span of 16 bases. The DNA of the CDR3 is TGCGCCAGCAGCTTGAGGTTTGGGGAGGGGGATGAGCAGTTCTTC. Translated: CASSLRFGEGDEQFF.

The chain couples TRBV5-1 to TRBJ2-3; 8 bases are shared with TRBD2. CDR1 SGHRS and CDR2 YFSETQ come from the germline V gene. J gave up 4 bases and V 1 base, and 23 bases lay outside the gene matches. The CDR3 contains 21 residues. CDR3 region: CASSLLRQAFYEPSGSDTQYF. The CDR3 DNA reads as TGCGCCAGCAGCTTGTTAAGACAGGCATTCTACGAGCCTAGCGGGTCAGATACGCAGTATTTT.

The genes are TRBV29-1 and TRBJ2-3; TRBD2 matches 7 bases. J was trimmed by 2 bases and V by 0 bases; bases with no gene match: 5. Germline V gene data show CDR1 as SQVTM and CDR2 as ANQGSEA. CDR3 length: 15 residues. The CDR3 here is CSVEDGLADTDTQYF. Written as DNA, the CDR3 is TGCAGCGTTGAAGATGGGCTAGCGGACACAGATACGCAGTATTTT.

The chain links TRBV2 to TRBJ2-2, with 12 bases matching TRBD2. With V trimmed by 11 bases and J by 0 bases, 7 bases remained unmatched. The germline V gene encodes CDR1 SNHLY and CDR2 FYNNEI. The CDR3 contains 16 residues. CDR3 DNA sequence: TGTGCCGGAAGACTAGCGGGAGCGGCGAACACCGGGGAGCTGTTTTTT. Protein sequence: CAGRLAGAANTGELFF. Based on the CDR3 plus reference TRBV2 and TRBJ2-2, the full variable domain is EPEVTQTPSHQVTQMGQEVILRCVPISNHLYFYWYRQILGQKVEFLVSFYNNEISEKSEIFDDQFSVERPDGSNFTLKIRSTKLEDSAMYFCAGRLAGAANTGELFFGEGSRLTVL.

This chain joins TRBV9 and TRBJ2-7; 8 bases are a match to TRBD1. V dropped 0 bases and J dropped 3; count of bases not matched to a gene: 5. CDR1 and CDR2 (germline): SGDLS, YYNGEE. The CDR3 has 15 amino acids. The CDR3 nucleotides read TGTGCCAGCAGCGTAGATACCGGGACAGGCTACGAGCAGTACTTC. Residues: CASSVDTGTGYEQYF.

This chain joins TRBV6-5 and TRBJ1-2; D is ambiguous. CDR1 is MNHEY, CDR2 SVGAGI, per germline. The CDR3 contains 13 residues. The V end was cut by 5 bases, the J end by 0 bases, with 7 bases between. The chain's CDR3 is CASSQTPNYGYTF. In DNA form, the CDR3 reads TGTGCCAGCAGTCAGACACCTAACTATGGCTACACCTTC.

This rearrangement joins TRBV19 to TRBJ2-5; a weak D match, TRBD2 (6 bases). The CDR3 totals 15 residues. The germline gives CDR1 LNHDA, CDR2 SQIVND (reference sequence). V lost 0 bases and J lost 3, with 11 bases in between. The CDR3: CASSIDLGLEETQYF. In DNA form, the CDR3 reads TGTGCCAGTAGTATAGATCTGGGACTTGAAGAGACCCAGTACTTC.

The chain couples TRBV5-4 to TRBJ2-5; D may be TRBD1 (6 bases). This CDR3 has 13 residues. V was cut by 2 bases and J by 4 bases, with 9 bases left in between. The germline gives CDR1 SGHNT, CDR2 YYREEE (reference sequence). In DNA, the CDR3 is TGTGCCAGCAGCTTAACAGGGCGAGAGACCCAGTACTTC. Translated, it gives CASSLTGRETQYF.